Reported below is one TCR beta chain. These data belong to a study of T cells expressing NK-cell markers. Whole-study context: Sorted CD3+CD56-NKG2C+, CD3+CD56+NKG2C+ and CD3+CD56+NKG2C- T cells supplied the TCR beta repertoires.

Reanalyzing the 5' RACE reads, TCRdb keeps one entry per CDR3 protein, without DNA. This repertoire includes 250,000 to 300,000 distinct CDR3 sequences. Germline CDR1 and CDR2: DFQATT and SNEGSKA (reference sequence). The CDR3 covers 13 residues. This sequence joins TRBV20-1 and TRBJ2-1; TCRdb returns TRBD2, unconfirmable since there is no DNA. The sequencing input was blood T cells: a sorted CD56 or NKG2C T cell subset, CD4+ or CD8+ T cells, or bulk PBMC T cells (not recorded which). The receptor comes from a woman between 18 and 69 years old in good health. This chain's CDR3 is CSARNPLVNEQFF.